The 13 T cell receptor beta chains in this list originate from one sample, sequenced in a study of blood T cell repertoires in COVID-19. Sequenced by immunoSEQ multiplex PCR; TCRdb stores in-frame clones only, minus some. The repertoire has about 160,000 clones, roughly 88% of them found once; the top ten carry 5% to 8.5%. Input material: PBMCs or T cells enriched from blood (not recorded which). These receptors all stem from a woman between 45 and 65 years old who had recovered from COVID-19.

V gene TRBV19 combines with J gene TRBJ1-5; TRBD1 might be the D (5 bases). This CDR3 spans 17 amino acids. Trimming took 3 bases from V and 3 from J, leaving 18 bases between them. Germline CDR1 and CDR2: LNHDA and SQIVND (reference sequence). The CDR3 is CASSIGWGGSLNQPQHF. The CDR3 nucleotides are TGTGCCAGTAGTATTGGGTGGGGGGGATCTCTCAATCAGCCCCAGCATTTT.

The rearrangement links TRBV5-1 to TRBJ2-7; 11 nucleotides line up with TRBD2. Trimming at V came to 1 base and at J to 3 bases, leaving 6 bases not matched to a gene. Looked up from germline, CDR1 is SGHRS and CDR2 is YFSETQ. CDR3 size: 16 residues. The CDR3 reads CASSLLAGGTVYEQYF. The CDR3 DNA follows: TGCGCCAGCAGCTTGCTAGCGGGGGGCACAGTCTACGAGCAGTACTTC.

The chain links TRBV5-6 to TRBJ2-5; TRBD1 might be the D (6 bases). The V gene's germline CDR1 is SGHDT and CDR2 YYEEEE. V was trimmed by 0 bases and J by 5 bases, leaving 14 bases between them. The CDR3 is 15 amino acids. DNA for the CDR3: TGTGCCAGCAGCTTGGAGGCACAGGGTGGGGAGACCCAGTACTTC. Translation: CASSLEAQGGETQYF.

In its sample, this clone was seen once. The CDR3 loop is CATGLAGSTDTQYF. The CDR3 nucleotides are TGTGCCACTGGACTAGCGGGGTCCACAGATACGCAGTATTTT. This chain links TRBV24-1 with TRBJ2-3; 12 nucleotides line up with TRBD2. Germline trimming cut 10 bases from V and 2 bases from J; bases unmatched to any gene: 3. This CDR3 spans 14 amino acids. CDR1 is KGHDR, CDR2 SFDVKD, per germline.

About this clone itself: This same CDR3 is encoded by further DNA sequences in the sample. The genes are TRBV7-2 and TRBJ1-5; D not resolved. Per germline, CDR1 SGHTA and CDR2 FQGNSA. The CDR3 sequence is 15 residues long. V lost 1 base, J lost 7 bases, and 14 bases lay in between. CDR3 nucleotide sequence: TGTGCCAGCAGCTTAGGGACTGGTCAAGGGCAGCCCCAGCATTTT. Protein: CASSLGTGQGQPQHF.

The V gene is TRBV3-1 (or the pseudogene TRBV3-2), the J gene TRBJ2-7; 7 bases match TRBD1. The CDR3 runs 19 residues. Losses at the gene ends were 0 bases for V and 6 bases for J; bases not matched to a gene: 20. In germline, CDR1 is LGHDT, CDR2 YNNKEL (reference sequence). CDR3 in DNA: TGTGCCAGCAGCCAAGAATGGAGACAGGGTTTTTCTATGGCTTCCGAGCAGTACTTC. Amino acid sequence: CASSQEWRQGFSMASEQYF.

To note about this clone: One end of the junction varies from germline; a read error may be responsible. V and J are TRBV7-9 and TRBJ2-3; 8 bases align to TRBD1. The CDR3 is made up of 14 amino acids. Germline V gene data show CDR1 as SEHNR and CDR2 as FQNEAQ (reference sequence). CDR3 loop: CANSPGGSRDTQYF. The CDR3 DNA follows: TGTGCCAACAGCCCAGGGGGCTCGAGAGATACGCAGTATTTT.

The gene calls are TRBV6-6 and TRBJ2-7, with 9 bases identical to TRBD1. The CDR3 runs 14 residues. The germline V gene encodes CDR1 MNHNY and CDR2 SVGAGI (reference sequence). Germline trimming cut 7 bases from V and 7 bases from J; bases unmatched to any gene: 11. Here the CDR3 reads CASKTGGGSREQYF. The CDR3 nucleotides are TGTGCCAGCAAAACAGGGGGCGGTTCTCGTGAGCAGTACTTC.

V is TRBV5-4 and J is TRBJ1-4; 8 nucleotides agree with TRBD1. With V trimmed by 4 bases and J by 8 bases, 7 bases remained unmatched. Germline CDR1 SGHNT, CDR2 YYREEE (reference sequence). CDR3 length: 14 amino acids. The chain's CDR3 is CASSTQGANEKLFF. CDR3 DNA sequence: TGTGCCAGCAGCACCCAGGGGGCGAACGAAAAACTGTTTTTT.

This chain uses TRBV27 with TRBJ1-1, with D tentatively TRBD1 (5 bases). V lost 2 bases and J 6 bases, leaving 13 bases between the germline ends. In germline, CDR1 is MNHEY, CDR2 SMNVEV (reference sequence). The CDR3 consists of 14 residues. CDR3 sequence: CASSLGGKQAEAFF. In DNA form, the CDR3 reads TGTGCCAGCAGTTTAGGGGGGAAGCAAGCTGAAGCTTTCTTT.

The chain has TRBV19 and TRBJ2-5; 8 bases are shared with TRBD2. In germline, CDR1 is LNHDA, CDR2 SQIVND (reference sequence). The length of the CDR3 is 16 residues. J gave up 5 bases and V 3 bases, and 11 bases lay outside the gene matches. The CDR3 DNA follows: TGTGCCAGTAGTATCGACCTAGGGACTAGAGATGAGACCCAGTACTTC. It is translated as CASSIDLGTRDETQYF. Supplemented by reference TRBV19 and TRBJ2-5, the full variable domain reads DGGITQSPKYLFRKEGQNVTLSCEQNLNHDAMYWYRQDPGQGLRLIYYSQIVNDFQKGDIAEGYSVSREKKESFPLTVTSAQKNPTAFYLCASSIDLGTRDETQYFGPGTRLLVL.

The chain carries TRBV4-3 and TRBJ1-4; D perhaps matches TRBD1 (6 bases). The CDR3 length is 17 residues. Germline V gene lookup returns CDR1 LGHNA and CDR2 YSLEER. V gave up 0 bases and J gave up 5 bases, with 16 bases separating them. CDR3 sequence: CASSQEGGVVLNEKLFF. The DNA for the CDR3 is TGCGCCAGCAGCCAAGAAGGGGGGGTAGTCTTGAATGAAAAACTGTTTTTT.

The V and J genes are TRBV5-4 and TRBJ2-5, with D possibly matching TRBD1 (7 bases). The germline V gene encodes CDR1 SGHNT and CDR2 YYREEE (reference sequence). CDR3 length: 13 residues. Between the trimmed V and J ends, which lost 4 bases and 5 bases, there was a span of 12 bases. The CDR3 region has the DNA TGTGCCAGCAGCCCGACAGGGAGGGAGACCCAGTACTTC. Translated: CASSPTGRETQYF. Supplemented by reference TRBV5-4 and TRBJ2-5, the full variable domain reads ETGVTQSPTHLIKTRGQQVTLRCSSQSGHNTVSWYQQALGQGPQFIFQYYREEENGRGNFPPRFSGLQFPNYSSELNVNALELDDSALYLCASSPTGRETQYFGPGTRLLVL.